Shown below are 21 T cell receptor delta chains from a single sample sequenced in a study of gamma-delta T cells after stem cell transplantation. TCRdb reanalysed the RT-PCR reads with CATT. The sample consists of more than 4,500 delta-chain clones, roughly 10% of them appearing once. The specimen was gamma-delta T cells. All receptors come from a human donor. It is not recorded whose cells these are; they may come from a transplant donor.

The V call is TRDV2, the J call TRDJ1, with 9 bases matching TRDD3. Germline CDR1 reads GEAIGNYY; CDR2 reads EKD. The CDR3 contains 15 residues. With 0 bases clipped from V and 4 bases from J, the junction kept 5 bases outside the gene matches. CDR3: CACDTVGDTLDKLIF. Written as DNA, the CDR3 is TGTGCCTGTGACACCGTAGGGGATACGCTCGATAAACTCATCTTT.

About this clone itself: For this DNA, TCRdb reports the protein of a much larger clone, which diverges at residue 3, most likely from a read error; the protein presented here is translated directly from the DNA. V gene TRDV2 combines with J gene TRDJ1, with 10 positions matching TRDD3. The CDR3 spans 19 residues. Germline-derived CDR1 and CDR2 are GEAIGNYY and EKD. This CDR3 is CARDPLTQIANGGYTSLIF. CDR3 bases: TGTGCCCGTGACCCACTTACGCAAATCGCAAATGGGGGATACACAAGCCTCATCTTT.

As for this clone: This could be a read error, since a much larger clone is one nucleotide away. The sample holds other DNA sequences that translate to the same CDR3. The chain recombines TRDV2 with TRDJ1; 12 bases match TRDD3. The CDR3 spans 22 residues. J was trimmed by 4 bases and V by 2 bases; bases with no gene match: 25. From germline, CDR1 is GEAIGNYY and CDR2 EKD. Here the CDR3 DNA reads TGTGCCTGTGACAGACTGACCCCCTCTTCATTACTGGGGGATACTCCCATCGATAAACTCATCTTT. This sequence encodes CACDRLTPSSLLGDTPIDKLIF.

This clone appeared a few times. The chain employs TRDV1 and TRDJ1, with TRDD3 identical over 12 bases. Germline CDR1 TSWWSYY, CDR2 QGS. The CDR3 totals 22 residues. The junction had 22 bases not matched to a gene; V was cut back by 5 bases and J by 0 bases. The CDR3 DNA reads as TGTGCTCTTGGGAACCCGGCCAAAACTGGGGGATACCCCCCGCCTTACACCGATAAACTCATCTTT. It is translated as CALGNPAKTGGYPPPYTDKLIF.

This clone was seen only a few times. This chain links TRDV2 with TRDJ1, with D perhaps TRDD3 (5 bases). Per germline, CDR1 GEAIGNYY and CDR2 EKD. The ends were cut back, 0 bases at V and 1 base at J, with 17 bases in the middle. The CDR3 has 17 residues. The CDR3 is CACDTLGISGRTDKLIF. Written as DNA, the CDR3 is TGTGCCTGTGACACCTTAGGGATTAGCGGGCGCACCGATAAACTCATCTTT.

This clone was picked up a small number of times. One end of the junction varies from germline; a read error may be responsible. The chain links TRDV2 to TRDJ1; no firm D call. The germline CDR1 and CDR2 sequences are GEAIGNYY and EKD. The CDR3 runs to 18 residues. The CDR3 nucleotides are TGTGCCTGCGACAGCGTGGCTCGAACAGGGAGCGACACCGATAAACTCATCTTT. It codes for CACDSVARTGSDTDKLIF.

Comments on this clone: A much larger clone lies one base from this, so it may be a read error. The gene calls are TRDV2 and TRDJ3; tentative D call: TRDD3 (6 bases). The length of the CDR3 is 18 residues. The germline gives CDR1 GEAIGNYY, CDR2 EKD. The ends were cut back, 3 bases at V and 2 bases at J, with 16 bases in the middle. DNA of the CDR3: TGTGCCTGTGACCGCGTGGGGGCTACGGCCTGGGACACCCGACAGATGTTTTTC. It translates to CACDRVGATAWDTRQMFF.

Of note for this clone: A much bigger clone sits one base away, suggesting this may be a read error. The genes are TRDV2 and TRDJ1; tentative D call: TRDD3 (6 bases). V shed 7 bases and J shed 0 bases, with 32 bases lying between them. This CDR3 has 20 residues. CDR1 is GEAIGNYY and CDR2 is EKD in the germline V gene. The CDR3 DNA follows: TGTGCCTGCGAGGCCTTGGTGGGGGGTACCGGTACTACGTACACCGATAAACTCATCTTT. Amino acids: CACEALVGGTGTTYTDKLIF.

This clone was recorded a few times. The protein TCRdb gives is from a much larger clone and does not agree with this DNA's translation at residue 7, likely a read error; the protein shown here comes from the DNA. This chain connects TRDV2 to TRDJ3, with TRDD3 matching over 9 bases. V lost 3 bases, J lost 0 bases, and 8 bases stayed unmatched. The CDR3 consists of 19 residues. Germline loops: CDR1 GEAIGNYY, CDR2 EKD. The CDR3 DNA is TGTGCCTGTGACTCGATACCGGGGGATACCTCCTGGGACACCCGACAGATGTTTTTC. This encodes CACDSIPGDTSWDTRQMFF.

The rearrangement joins TRDV2 to TRDJ3; 13 bases fit TRDD3. Losses at the gene ends were 1 base for V and 0 bases for J; bases not matched to a gene: 8. Germline V gene lookup returns CDR1 GEAIGNYY and CDR2 EKD. The CDR3 is 21 amino acids. This CDR3 reads CACDTGTGGYGGSWDTRQMFF. DNA for the CDR3: TGTGCCTGTGACACGGGTACTGGGGGATACGGGGGCTCCTGGGACACCCGACAGATGTTTTTC.

This clone has a handful of counts. In the same sample, other DNA sequences code for this CDR3. CDR3 DNA sequence: TGTGCCTGTGACAGTGGGATGGGCCAGGGCTCCTGGGACACCCGACAGATGTTTTTC. It specifies CACDSGMGQGSWDTRQMFF. V is TRDV2 and J is TRDJ3, with TRDD3 as a possible D gene (5 bases). This CDR3 has 19 residues. The germline V and J ends were trimmed by 2 bases and 0 bases, with 16 bases remaining between them. Looked up from germline, CDR1 is GEAIGNYY and CDR2 is EKD.

This chain connects TRDV2 to TRDJ1; D not resolved. This CDR3 comprises 15 residues. V was trimmed by 3 bases and J by 0 bases, leaving 13 bases between them. Germline-derived CDR1 and CDR2 are GEAIGNYY and EKD. CDR3 amino acids: CACDPAGTYTDKLIF. The CDR3 DNA reads TGTGCCTGTGACCCTGCAGGGACGTACACCGATAAACTCATCTTT.

This clone turned up a few times. Given a far larger clone just one base away, this is likely a sequencing read error. V and J are TRDV2 and TRDJ1; TRDD3 agrees at 13 bases. Germline lookup yields CDR1 GEAIGNYY and CDR2 EKD. The CDR3 loop spans 18 amino acids. V dropped 1 base and J dropped 2; count of bases not matched to a gene: 9. The CDR3 protein is CACDTLLGDTRKTDKLIF. The CDR3 DNA sequence: TGTGCCTGTGACACTTTACTGGGGGATACGCGAAAAACCGATAAACTCATCTTT.

To note about this clone: The junction and the germline gene differ at one end; a read error may be behind it. This rearrangement joins TRDV2 to TRDJ1; D is ambiguous. Germline V lookup: CDR1 GEAIGNYY, CDR2 EKD. The CDR3 is 15 residues long. This CDR3 is CACDPLLGHTDNLIF. CDR3 DNA: TGTGCCTGTGACCCCTTACTCGGTCACACCGATAACCTCATCTTT.

Concerning this clone itself: This likely traces to a read error, being one base from a far larger clone. Other DNA sequences in the same sample also yield this CDR3. This chain links TRDV2 with TRDJ1, with TRDD3 matching over 9 bases. In germline, CDR1 is GEAIGNYY, CDR2 EKD. The CDR3 length is 16 residues. V lost 3 bases and J lost 0; bases outside the gene matches: 7. The CDR3 nucleotides read TGTGCCTGTGACGACTTGACTGGGGGACACACCGATAAACTCATCTTT. It is translated as CACDDLTGGHTDKLIF.

This clone has a handful of counts. This sample also contains other DNA sequences that code for the same CDR3. This rearrangement joins TRDV2 to TRDJ1, with 10 bases that match TRDD3. The CDR3 is 15 residues long. The V segment lost 3 bases and the J segment 2 bases; nucleotides outside the gene matches: 5. The germline V gene encodes CDR1 GEAIGNYY and CDR2 EKD. CDR3 DNA sequence: TGTGCCTGTGACGCTCTACTGGGGGATACCGATAAACTCATCTTT. Protein product: CACDALLGDTDKLIF.

This clone is classed as medium-sized (0.01 to 0.1%). This sequence joins TRDV2 and TRDJ1; D might be TRDD3 (5 bases). The V gene lost 3 bases and the J gene lost 0 bases, with 16 bases spanning the gap. Germline-derived CDR1 and CDR2 are GEAIGNYY and EKD. This CDR3 is 16 amino acids long. The CDR3 DNA follows: TGTGCCTGTGACCGTCTTGATACCGAGTACACCGATAAACTCATCTTT. Protein: CACDRLDTEYTDKLIF.

This clone is labeled as large. Other DNA sequences from this sample encode an identical CDR3 as well. The J gene is TRDJ3, the V gene TRDV2; D is perhaps TRDD3 (5 bases). This CDR3 has 18 residues. Per germline, CDR1 GEAIGNYY and CDR2 EKD. V lost 0 bases and J 0 bases, leaving 11 bases between the germline ends. The CDR3 is CACDTVGKSSWDTRQMFF. In DNA, the CDR3 is TGTGCCTGTGACACCGTGGGGAAAAGCTCCTGGGACACCCGACAGATGTTTTTC.

This clone was picked up a small number of times. Because the CDR3's place on the DNA is in doubt, the DNA is left out and the CDR3 is given as listed by TCRdb. The same CDR3 is also encoded by other DNA sequences in this sample. The chain links TRAV29/DV5 to TRDJ1; the D call TRDD3 from the table was never checked on the DNA. Including both end residues, the CDR3 is 23 amino acids long. Germline V CDR1 and CDR2: NSMFDY, ISSIKDK. Here the CDR3 reads CSVLLCSKPACLGDTIGTDKLIF.

V usage is TRDV1 and J usage is TRDJ2, with D unresolved. The germline V and J ends were trimmed by 3 bases and 6 bases, with 14 bases remaining between them. Germline lookup yields CDR1 TSWWSYY and CDR2 QGS. There are 15 residues in the CDR3. In DNA form, the CDR3 reads TGTGCTCTTGGGGACCCCTTTGTCCTCTCAGCACAACTCTTCTTT. Protein sequence: CALGDPFVLSAQLFF.

About this clone itself: A far larger clone is one base from this, pointing to a likely read error. The same CDR3 can be traced to other DNA sequences in this sample. The chain links TRDV2 to TRDJ1; 9 nucleotides align to TRDD3. The germline CDR1 and CDR2 sequences are GEAIGNYY and EKD. V shed 4 bases, J shed 0 bases, and the junction held 8 bases outside the gene matches. The CDR3 contains 16 residues. As DNA, the CDR3 is TGTGCCTGTGATGACTTAACTGGGGGACACACCGATAAACTCATCTTT. This gives the protein CACDDLTGGHTDKLIF.